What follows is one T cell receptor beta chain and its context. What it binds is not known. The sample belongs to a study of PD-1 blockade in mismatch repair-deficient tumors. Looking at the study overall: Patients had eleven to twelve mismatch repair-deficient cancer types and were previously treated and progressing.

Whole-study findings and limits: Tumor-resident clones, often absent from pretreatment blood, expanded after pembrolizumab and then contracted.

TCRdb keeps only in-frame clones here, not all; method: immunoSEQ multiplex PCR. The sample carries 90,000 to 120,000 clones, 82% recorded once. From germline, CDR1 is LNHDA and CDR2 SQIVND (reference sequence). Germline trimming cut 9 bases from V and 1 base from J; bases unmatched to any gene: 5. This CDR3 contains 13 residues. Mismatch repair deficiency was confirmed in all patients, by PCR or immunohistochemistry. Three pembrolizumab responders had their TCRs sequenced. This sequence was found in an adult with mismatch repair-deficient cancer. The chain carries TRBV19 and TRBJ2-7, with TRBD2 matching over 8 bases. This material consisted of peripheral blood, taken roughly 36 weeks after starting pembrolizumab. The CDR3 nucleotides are TGTGCCAGCACCGGGACTAGTTCCTACGAGCAGTACTTC. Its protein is CASTGTSSYEQYF.